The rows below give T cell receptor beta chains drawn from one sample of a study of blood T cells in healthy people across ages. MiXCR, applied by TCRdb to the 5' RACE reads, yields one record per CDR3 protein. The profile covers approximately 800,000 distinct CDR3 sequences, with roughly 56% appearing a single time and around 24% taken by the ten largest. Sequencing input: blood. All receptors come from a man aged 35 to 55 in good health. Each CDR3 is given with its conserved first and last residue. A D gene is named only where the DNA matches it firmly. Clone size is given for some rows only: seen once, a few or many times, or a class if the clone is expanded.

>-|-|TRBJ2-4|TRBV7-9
TGTGCCAGCAGCCCTCAGGGGATAGAGCAGTACTTC
CASSPQGIEQYF
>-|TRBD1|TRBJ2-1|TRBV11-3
TGTGCCAGCAGCCCCGGGACAGTAGGCAATGAGCAGTTCTTC
CASSPGTVGNEQFF
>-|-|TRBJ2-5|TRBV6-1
TGTGCCAGCAGTGAGTTATACTCTTCGGAGACCCAGTACTTC
CASSELYSSETQYF
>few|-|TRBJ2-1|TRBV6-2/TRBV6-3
TGTGCCAGCATCAAAGTGGGGAGCTCCTACAATGAGCAGTTCTTC
CASIKVGSSYNEQFF
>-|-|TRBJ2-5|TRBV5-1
TGCGCCAGCGGGATTCAGGGAGGAGGCGAGACCCAGTACTTC
CASGIQGGGETQYF
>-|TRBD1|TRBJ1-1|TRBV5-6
TGTGCCAGCAGCTGGGGACAGGGTCGGTCTGAAGCTTTCTTT
CASSWGQGRSEAFF
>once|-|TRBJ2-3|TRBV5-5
TGTGCCGGAGCCGTGGGACGGGGGACAGATACGCAGTATTTT
CAGAVGRGTDTQYF
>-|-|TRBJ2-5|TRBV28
TGTGCCAGCAGCCTTGGACAGATAGAGACCCAGTACTTC
CASSLGQIETQYF
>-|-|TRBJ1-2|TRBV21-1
TGTGCCAGCAGCAAAGATAAGTTTAGGACGCATTGCTATGGCTACACCTTC
CASSKDKFRTHCYGYTF
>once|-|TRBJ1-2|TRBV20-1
TGCAGTGCCCAGCGCAGGTCCTATGGCTACACCTTC
CSAQRRSYGYTF
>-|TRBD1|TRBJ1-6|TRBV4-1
TGCGCCAGCAGCCAAGATCAATTCAGGGGGCAGGGGGAAAATTCACCCCTCCACTTT
CASSQDQFRGQGENSPLHF
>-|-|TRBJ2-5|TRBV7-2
TGTGCCAGCAGCCGAAATACAGGAGGGGAGACCCAGTACTTC
CASSRNTGGETQYF
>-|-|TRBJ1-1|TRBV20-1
TGCAGTGCTCCAAAGAAGATCCCGAACACTGAAGCTTTCTTT
CSAPKKIPNTEAFF
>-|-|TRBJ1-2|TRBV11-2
TGTGCCAGCAGCCGCGGGTTCGGCTATGGCTACACCTTC
CASSRGFGYGYTF
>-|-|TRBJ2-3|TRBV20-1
TGCAGTGTGCCGATCGATTACACAGATACGCAGTATTTT
CSVPIDYTDTQYF
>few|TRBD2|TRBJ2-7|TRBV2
TGTGCCAGCAGTGGACTAGCGGGCGAAGCCTACGAGCAGTACTTC
CASSGLAGEAYEQYF